The 23 T cell receptor beta chains given below trace back to one sample, sequenced in a study of T cell responses to AZD1222 COVID-19 vaccine. Assay used: immunoSEQ multiplex PCR; TCRdb lists only in-frame clones, some missing. The table records about 42,000 clones, around 88% of them present only once. This specimen was peripheral blood, taken 28 days after the second AZD1222 dose. The origin of the receptors is an adult who received the AZD1222 COVID-19 vaccine.

Note on this clone: The germline gene is not matched at one end of the junction; a read error may be the cause. The J gene is TRBJ1-2, the V gene TRBV3-1 (or the pseudogene TRBV3-2); no reliable D call. Germline V lookup: CDR1 LGHDT, CDR2 YNNKEL (reference sequence). This CDR3 spans 13 amino acids. The CDR3 here is CASSQGGEDKSFF. CDR3 nucleotide sequence: TGTGCCAGCAGCCAAGGAGGAGAGGATAAGTCCTTCTTC.

This chain connects TRBV5-6 to TRBJ2-5; 7 bases are shared with TRBD2. This CDR3 contains 15 residues. Germline CDR1 reads SGHDT; CDR2 reads YYEEEE. After removal of 4 bases from V and 4 bases from J, the junction contained 10 bases not matched to a gene. CDR3: CASSPPAGEGETQYF. As DNA, the CDR3 is TGTGCCAGCAGCCCCCCCGCGGGGGAAGGAGAGACCCAGTACTTC.

The V gene is TRBV3-1 (or the pseudogene TRBV3-2), the J gene TRBJ2-5; 9 bases map to TRBD1. CDR3 length: 14 residues. Germline lookup yields CDR1 LGHDT and CDR2 YNNKEL (reference sequence). The V segment lost 6 bases and the J segment 3 bases; nucleotides outside the gene matches: 5. CDR3 amino acids: CASRGRDREETQYF. The DNA of the CDR3 is TGTGCCAGCAGAGGCAGGGACAGGGAAGAGACCCAGTACTTC.

The chain employs TRBV6-2 or TRBV6-3 and TRBJ2-5; the D call may be TRBD1 or TRBD2 (5 bases each). Trimming took 5 bases from V and 2 from J, leaving 12 bases between them. CDR1 is MNHEY, CDR2 SVGEGT, per germline. This CDR3 contains 14 residues. DNA for the CDR3: TGTGCCAGCAGTCCCTTGGGGGTACAAGAGACCCAGTACTTC. It specifies CASSPLGVQETQYF.

The V gene is TRBV7-3, the J gene TRBJ1-1; the match to TRBD1 covers 7 bases. Trimming at V came to 5 bases and at J to 7 bases, leaving 7 bases not matched to a gene. Looked up from germline, CDR1 is SGHTA and CDR2 is FQGTGA. The CDR3 sequence is 13 residues long. CDR3 DNA sequence: TGTGCCAGCAGCCCCAGGGGGGCGCATGAAGCTTTCTTT. Amino acid sequence: CASSPRGAHEAFF.

The chain is built from TRBV9 and TRBJ1-3, with 11 bases that match TRBD1. The CDR3 length is 17 residues. Looked up from germline, CDR1 is SGDLS and CDR2 is YYNGEE. The trim removed 4 bases at V and 0 bases at J, leaving 6 bases unmatched. CDR3 bases: TGTGCCAGCAGCCCCCCCGGGACAGGGGGCTCTGGAAACACCATATATTTT. Protein sequence: CASSPPGTGGSGNTIYF.

The chain couples TRBV5-1 to TRBJ2-3; D unclear. The V gene lost 3 bases and the J gene lost 2 bases, with 1 base spanning the gap. Germline V lookup: CDR1 SGHRS, CDR2 YFSETQ. The CDR3 consists of 11 residues. The CDR3 DNA reads as TGCGCCAGCAGCTCCACAGATACGCAGTATTTT. This translates into CASSSTDTQYF.

The V call is TRBV6-5, the J call TRBJ1-4, with 9 bases matching TRBD1. V was pared by 6 bases and J by 4 bases, with 6 bases of the junction left unmatched. Germline V gene sequence: CDR1 MNHEY, CDR2 SVGAGI. The CDR3 contains 15 residues. In DNA, the CDR3 is TGTGCCAGCAGGCAAACAGGGGGCATTAATGAAAAACTGTTTTTT. It is translated as CASRQTGGINEKLFF.

V gene TRBV15 combines with J gene TRBJ2-1; D not certain. The V and J ends lost 3 bases and 2 bases respectively, with 8 bases between them. CDR3 length equals 14 residues. Germline loops: CDR1 LNHNV, CDR2 YYDKDF (reference sequence). Here the CDR3 reads CATSSAGAYNEQFF. In DNA, the CDR3 is TGTGCCACCAGCAGTGCCGGAGCCTACAATGAGCAGTTCTTC. Looking up the rest from reference TRBV15 and TRBJ2-1 gives the full variable domain: DAMVIQNPRYQVTQFGKPVTLSCSQTLNHNVMYWYQQKSSQAPKLLFHYYDKDFNNEADTPDNFQSRRPNTSFCFLDIRSPGLGDTAMYLCATSSAGAYNEQFFGPGTRLTVL.

In this sample, this clone turned up once. J is TRBJ2-7 and V is TRBV14; D remains unclear. CDR3 length: 14 amino acids. V dropped 5 bases and J dropped 4 bases, with 15 bases sitting between them. Germline V gives CDR1 SGHDN, CDR2 FVKESK. The CDR3 region has the DNA TGTGCCAGCAGCGGTCAAAATCAGTGGTACGAGCAGTACTTC. Its translation: CASSGQNQWYEQYF.

The chain combines TRBV7-2 with TRBJ1-3; D is possibly TRBD1 (5 bases). Germline V gene sequence: CDR1 SGHTA, CDR2 FQGNSA. V lost 4 bases, J lost 3 bases, and 19 bases lay in between. The CDR3 has 17 residues. The CDR3 DNA reads as TGTGCCAGCAGCTACTCGGGGACTCCCGGGAGTGGAAACACCATATATTTT. Residues: CASSYSGTPGSGNTIYF.

The V gene is TRBV7-2, the J gene TRBJ1-1, with a tentative D call TRBD1 (6 bases). Trimming removed 5 bases at V and 5 bases at J, with 12 bases between. CDR1 is SGHTA, CDR2 FQGNSA, per germline. The CDR3 has 13 residues. In nucleotides, the CDR3 is TGTGCCAGCAGCCCCAGGGGATGGACTGAAGCTTTCTTT. This sequence encodes CASSPRGWTEAFF.

This clone was recorded once. V is TRBV19 and J is TRBJ2-7; no firm D call. CDR3 length equals 17 residues. Looked up from germline, CDR1 is LNHDA and CDR2 is SQIVND (reference sequence). V was trimmed by 10 bases and J by 6 bases, leaving 31 bases between them. This chain's CDR3 is CATSPRPGTTISGEQYF. CDR3 coding DNA: TGTGCCACTTCCCCCCGGCCCGGCACTACTATTTCGGGCGAGCAGTACTTC.

The rearrangement links TRBV2 to TRBJ2-5; no clear D. V lost 1 base and J 4 bases, leaving 10 bases between the germline ends. The CDR3 length is 14 residues. CDR1 is SNHLY, CDR2 FYNNEI, per germline. CDR3 coding DNA: TGTGCCAGCAGTGAAGTCACGGTGGGAGAGACCCAGTACTTC. Translating gives CASSEVTVGETQYF.

This chain uses TRBV19 with TRBJ1-2, with 9 bases identical to TRBD1. In germline, CDR1 is LNHDA, CDR2 SQIVND (reference sequence). V was clipped by 5 bases and J by 3 bases; unmatched bases: 7. The CDR3 consists of 15 residues. CDR3 in DNA: TGTGCCAGTAGTGTCCAGACAGGGGGACACTATGGCTACACCTTC. Its translation: CASSVQTGGHYGYTF. Supplemented by reference TRBV19 and TRBJ1-2, the full variable domain reads DGGITQSPKYLFRKEGQNVTLSCEQNLNHDAMYWYRQDPGQGLRLIYYSQIVNDFQKGDIAEGYSVSREKKESFPLTVTSAQKNPTAFYLCASSVQTGGHYGYTFGSGTRLTVV.

As concerns this clone: Other DNA sequences in the same sample also yield this CDR3. V gene TRBV12-3 or TRBV12-4 combines with J gene TRBJ1-5; a weak D match, TRBD1 (6 bases). This CDR3 contains 13 residues. The V end was cut by 2 bases, the J end by 4 bases, with 6 bases between. The CDR3, as DNA: TGTGCCAGCAGTTTAACAGGGAATCAGCCCCAGCATTTT. This sequence encodes CASSLTGNQPQHF.

V gene TRBV5-1 combines with J gene TRBJ2-1; perhaps TRBD2 as D (6 bases). Germline assignment: CDR1 SGHRS and CDR2 YFSETQ. V was trimmed by 2 bases and J by 8 bases, leaving 14 bases between them. The CDR3 length is 14 residues. The chain's CDR3 is CASSFEGGQYEQFF. The CDR3 coding sequence is TGCGCCAGCAGCTTTGAGGGAGGCCAATATGAGCAGTTCTTC.

The chain carries TRBV19 and TRBJ2-7; 8 bases are shared with TRBD2. V shed 6 bases and J 4 bases; nucleotides not matched to a gene: 8. The CDR3 totals 14 residues. Germline loops: CDR1 LNHDA, CDR2 SQIVND (reference sequence). Written as DNA, the CDR3 is TGTGCCAGTAGCCCCCGAGCGGGAGTGTACGAGCAGTACTTC. Its translation: CASSPRAGVYEQYF.

The V call is TRBV10-3, the J call TRBJ1-2; no reliable D call. The CDR3 spans 15 residues. Deletions cut 0 bases from V and 6 bases from J, with 14 bases between. The germline gives CDR1 ENHRY, CDR2 SYGVKD. This CDR3 reads CAISESGTARHGYTF. The CDR3 DNA sequence: TGTGCCATCAGTGAGTCGGGAACCGCGCGGCATGGCTACACCTTC.

This clone was found once. The chain is built from TRBV7-2 and TRBJ2-1; the D gene is possibly TRBD2 (6 bases). Germline V gene data show CDR1 as SGHTA and CDR2 as FQGNSA. The V gene lost 4 bases and the J gene lost 3 bases, with 13 bases spanning the gap. CDR3 length equals 15 residues. In DNA form, the CDR3 reads TGTGCCAGCAGCTCCGGGGGACTCAACTACAATGAGCAGTTCTTC. Amino acids: CASSSGGLNYNEQFF.

This chain links TRBV7-8 with TRBJ2-7, with unresolved D. Trimming shortened V by 4 bases and J by 2 bases, and 6 bases separated the two germline ends. Per the germline V gene, CDR1 is SGHVS and CDR2 is FQNEAQ. This CDR3 region has 12 residues. CDR3 sequence: CASSSTAYEQYF. The CDR3 bases are TGTGCCAGCAGCTCTACAGCCTACGAGCAGTACTTC.

This clone was seen only once. This chain uses TRBV7-9 with TRBJ1-3, with 9 nucleotides matching TRBD1. V shed 2 bases and J 8 bases; nucleotides not matched to a gene: 13. Looked up from germline, CDR1 is SEHNR and CDR2 is FQNEAQ (reference sequence). The CDR3 consists of 17 residues. DNA for the CDR3: TGTGCCAGCAGCTTAAACAGGGGGCCGTCGGTCGGGCACACCATATATTTT. It codes for CASSLNRGPSVGHTIYF.

The gene calls are TRBV19 and TRBJ1-1; 10 nucleotides line up with TRBD1. Germline V gene sequence: CDR1 LNHDA, CDR2 SQIVND (reference sequence). V dropped 6 bases and J dropped 3; count of bases not matched to a gene: 4. The CDR3 consists of 14 residues. The CDR3 bases are TGTGCCAGTAGGACAGGGGGCGCCGACACTGAAGCTTTCTTT. Protein sequence: CASRTGGADTEAFF.